This T cell receptor (beta chain) was documented in a study of blood T cell repertoires in COVID-19. Study as a whole: Samples taken during acute and convalescent COVID-19 were collected in the United States, Italy and Spain. Sources were T cells, B-cell-depleted T cells, or PBMCs; the material itself was cDNA or gDNA.

Germline V CDR1 and CDR2: SGHRS, YFSETQ. Trimming took off 4 bases at V and 1 base at J, with 12 bases between the two ends. The CDR3 loop spans 15 amino acids. Libraries were prepared by immunoSEQ multiplex PCR; TCRdb keeps only in-frame clonotypes and omits some of them. Of hundreds of thousands of clones in the sample, roughly 80% were seen once. The clonotype was recovered from a man between 35 and 55 years old who had been exposed to COVID-19. Sequencing was carried out using PBMCs or T cells enriched from blood (not recorded which). The V gene is TRBV5-1, the J gene TRBJ1-3, with D uncertain. CDR3 protein: CASSPRGLSGNTIYF. CDR3 nucleotide sequence: TGCGCCAGCAGCCCCCGGGGATTATCTGGAAACACCATATATTTT.